This TCR beta chain derives from a study of preoperative IRX-2 immunotherapy in early breast cancer. Treatment: preoperative locoregional IRX-2 cytokine immunotherapy. Preoperative locoregional IRX-2 cytokine immunotherapy was tested in the phase Ib source study. Only in-frame clones appear in the TCRdb table, and some are missing; sequencing was by immunoSEQ multiplex PCR. The table has tens of thousands of clones, approximately 95% seen once. The clonotype originates from a human donor with breast cancer. Sample: tumor tissue, taken after IRX-2 immunotherapy.

CDR3 sequence: CASSPQGASGNQPQHF. CDR3 DNA: TGTGCCAGCTCGCCCCAGGGGGCGAGCGGCAATCAGCCCCAGCATTTT. The rearrangement uses TRBV18 and TRBJ1-5; 8 bases are a match to TRBD1. V lost 6 bases and J lost 2; bases outside the gene matches: 9. This CDR3 has 16 amino acids. CDR1 and CDR2 from the germline V gene are KGHSH and LQKENI.